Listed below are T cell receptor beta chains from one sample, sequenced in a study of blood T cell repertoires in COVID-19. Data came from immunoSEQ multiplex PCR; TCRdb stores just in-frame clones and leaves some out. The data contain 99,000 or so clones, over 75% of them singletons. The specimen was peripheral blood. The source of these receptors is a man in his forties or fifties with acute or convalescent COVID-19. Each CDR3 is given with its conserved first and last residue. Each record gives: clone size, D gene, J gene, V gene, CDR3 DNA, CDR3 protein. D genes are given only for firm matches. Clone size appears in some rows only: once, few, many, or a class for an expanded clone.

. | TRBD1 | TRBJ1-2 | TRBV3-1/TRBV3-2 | TGTGCCAGCAGCCCGGGGACAGGGTATGGCTACACCTTC | CASSPGTGYGYTF
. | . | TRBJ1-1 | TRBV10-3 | TGTGCCATCATGGCGGGGTTGGGGACTGAAGCTTTCTTT | CAIMAGLGTEAFF
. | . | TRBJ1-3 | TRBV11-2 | TGTGCCAGCAGCCAAACAGGGATAGGAAACACCATATATTTT | CASSQTGIGNTIYF
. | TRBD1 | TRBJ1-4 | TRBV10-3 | TGTGCCATCAGTGAAGGAGGGACAGGCTGGGAAAAACTGTTTTTT | CAISEGGTGWEKLFF
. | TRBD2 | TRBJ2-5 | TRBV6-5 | TGTGCCAGCAGTTACGGGGCTAGCGGGCCAGAGACCCAGTACTTC | CASSYGASGPETQYF
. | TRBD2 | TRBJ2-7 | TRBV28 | TGTGCCAGCAGTTTGCGGACTAGCGGGATTGGCGAGCAGTACTTC | CASSLRTSGIGEQYF
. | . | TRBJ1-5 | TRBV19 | TGTGCCAGCGGGGGGCAGCCCCAGCATTTT | CASGGQPQHF
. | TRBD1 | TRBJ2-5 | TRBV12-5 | TGTGCTAGTGGTTTTGGGGGACAGGAGACCCAGTACTTC | CASGFGGQETQYF
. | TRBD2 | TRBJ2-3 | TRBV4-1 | TGCGCCAGCAGCTCCACGCGGGGGGCTAGCACAGATACGCAGTATTTT | CASSSTRGASTDTQYF
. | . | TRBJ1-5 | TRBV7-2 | TGTGCCAGCAGCTTAACAGAAAGCAATCAGCCCCAGCATTTT | CASSLTESNQPQHF
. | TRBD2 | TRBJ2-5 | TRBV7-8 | TGTGCCAGCAGCTTCCCGGGGGGCCAAGAGACCCAGTACTTC | CASSFPGGQETQYF
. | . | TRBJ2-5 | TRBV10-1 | TGCGCCAGCAGTGGTCCTGACAGCATCCAAGAGACCCAGTACTTC | CASSGPDSIQETQYF
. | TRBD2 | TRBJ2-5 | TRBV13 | TGTGCCAGCAGCTCGGGACTAGCGGGAGGGCTAGAGACCCAGTACTTC | CASSSGLAGGLETQYF
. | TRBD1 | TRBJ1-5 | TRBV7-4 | TGTGCCAGCAGCCGACAGGGTTCGGGCAGCAATCAGCCCCAGCATTTT | CASSRQGSGSNQPQHF
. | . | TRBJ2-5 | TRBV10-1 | TGCGCCAGCAGTGAGTCGGGCAGGGAAGAGACCCAGTACTTC | CASSESGREETQYF
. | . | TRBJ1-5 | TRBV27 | TGTGCCAGCAGGGCAGGGCTTCCCAATCAGCCCCAGCATTTT | CASRAGLPNQPQHF
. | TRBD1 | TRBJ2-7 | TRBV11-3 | TGTGCCAGCAGCAACAGGGGGATCTACGAGCAGTACTTC | CASSNRGIYEQYF
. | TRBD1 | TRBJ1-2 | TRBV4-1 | TGCGCCAGCAGCCAACTACCGGACAGGGCGGGAGCTAACTATGGCTACACCTTC | CASSQLPDRAGANYGYTF
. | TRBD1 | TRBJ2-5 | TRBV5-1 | TGCGCCAGCAGCACGGGACAGGGCCCGGCAGCCCAGTACTTC | CASSTGQGPAAQYF
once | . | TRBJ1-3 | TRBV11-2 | TGTGCCAGCAGTATACAGGGCTCACGTGGAAACACCATATATTTT | CASSIQGSRGNTIYF
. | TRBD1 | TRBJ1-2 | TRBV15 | TGTGCCACCAGCAAGCACTCGGGACAGCTTGATAAGGGCTACACCTTC | CATSKHSGQLDKGYTF
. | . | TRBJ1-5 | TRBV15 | TGTGCCACCAGCAGAGGGGGGGGCAATCAGCCCCAGCATTTT | CATSRGGGNQPQHF
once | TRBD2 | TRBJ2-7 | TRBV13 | TGTGCCAGCAGCTCCAGACTAGCGGGAATTAACGAGCAGTACTTC | CASSSRLAGINEQYF
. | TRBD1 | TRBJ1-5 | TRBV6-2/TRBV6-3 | TGTGCCAGCAGTTACTGGCAGGGGGCAGGGGGCAATCAGCCCCAGCATTTT | CASSYWQGAGGNQPQHF
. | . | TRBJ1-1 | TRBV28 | TGTGCCAGCAGTTTTTACCGTGGGAGTAGGGGGGGGACTGAAGCTTTCTTT | CASSFYRGSRGGTEAFF
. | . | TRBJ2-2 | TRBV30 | TGTGCCTGGAGTGGCACTAGCACCGGGGAGCTGTTTTTT | CAWSGTSTGELFF
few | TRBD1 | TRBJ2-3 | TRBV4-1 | TGCGCCAGCAGCCTTGGACAGGGGTCAGATACGCAGTATTTT | CASSLGQGSDTQYF
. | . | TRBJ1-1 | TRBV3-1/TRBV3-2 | TGTGCCAGCTCCGAGGGGGGGCACACTGAAGCTTTCTTT | CASSEGGHTEAFF
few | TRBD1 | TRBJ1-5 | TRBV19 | TGTGCCAGTAGTATTAGCGGACAGGGTCGTCAGCCCCAGCATTTT | CASSISGQGRQPQHF
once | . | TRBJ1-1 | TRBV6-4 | TGTGCCAGCAGAGCGGGACCTAACACTGAAGCTTTCTTT | CASRAGPNTEAFF
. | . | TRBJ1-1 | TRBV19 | TGTGCCAGTAGTATCGGGGGTTCGGGCACTGAAGCTTTCTTT | CASSIGGSGTEAFF
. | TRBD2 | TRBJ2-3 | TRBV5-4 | TGTGCCAGCAGCCCCAGTACCGTAGCGGGGGGCCGCACAGATACGCAGTATTTT | CASSPSTVAGGRTDTQYF
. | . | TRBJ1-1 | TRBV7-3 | TGTGCCAGCAGCCAATCCAGTGAGCGTGAAGCTTTCTTT | CASSQSSEREAFF
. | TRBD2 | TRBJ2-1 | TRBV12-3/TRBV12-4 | TGTGCCAGCAGTTTGGGAGGGAATGAGCAGTTCTTC | CASSLGGNEQFF
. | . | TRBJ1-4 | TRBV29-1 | TGCAGCGTTGAAGCGGACCACACGGGAGAAGAGGAAAAACTGTTTTTT | CSVEADHTGEEEKLFF
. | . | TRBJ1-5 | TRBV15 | TGTGCCACCGCGCAGGGTGCAAATCAGCCCCAGCATTTT | CATAQGANQPQHF
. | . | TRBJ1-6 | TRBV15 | TGTGCCACCAGCAGAGATTCGGGGAATTCACCCCTCCACTTT | CATSRDSGNSPLHF
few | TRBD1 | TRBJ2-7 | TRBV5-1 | TGCGCCAGCAGCCTAGGGACAGGGAGTCTCGAGCAGTACTTC | CASSLGTGSLEQYF
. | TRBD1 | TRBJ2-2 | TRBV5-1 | TGCGCCAGCAGCGGACAGGGGGTTATGTACACCGGGGAGCTGTTTTTT | CASSGQGVMYTGELFF
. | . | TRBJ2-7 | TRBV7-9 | TGTGCCAGCAGCTCGTCGGGACTCCGCTACGAGCAGTACTTC | CASSSSGLRYEQYF
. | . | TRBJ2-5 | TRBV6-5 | TGTGCCCTTAAGCGAGGAGAGCGGGAGACCCAGTACTTC | CALKRGERETQYF
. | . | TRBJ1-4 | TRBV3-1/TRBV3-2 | TGTGCCAGCAGCCATTTGGGGGCGGTGGAAAAACTGTTTTTT | CASSHLGAVEKLFF
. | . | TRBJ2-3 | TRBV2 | TGTGCCAGTCAGCCCCGGGAGCTCGATACGCAGTATTTT | CASQPRELDTQYF
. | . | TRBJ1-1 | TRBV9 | TGTGCCAGCAGCCCCCATGGCAGGGGGAACACTGAAGCTTTCTTT | CASSPHGRGNTEAFF
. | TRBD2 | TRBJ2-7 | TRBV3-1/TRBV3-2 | TGTGCCAGCAGCCAAGAAGGGGCTAGCGGGACTTGGGAGCAGTACTTC | CASSQEGASGTWEQYF
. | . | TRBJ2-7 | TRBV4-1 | TGCGCCAGCAGCCGCCTAGGGGTTGGGGAGCAGTACTTC | CASSRLGVGEQYF
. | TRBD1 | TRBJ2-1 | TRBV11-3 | TGTGCCAGCAGCTCCTGGGACAGCTCCTACAATGAGCAGTTCTTC | CASSSWDSSYNEQFF
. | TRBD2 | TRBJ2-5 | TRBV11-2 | TGTGCCAGCAGCTTAGAACTAGCGGGAGCAGAGACCCAGTACTTC | CASSLELAGAETQYF
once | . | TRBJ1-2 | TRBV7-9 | TGTGCCAGCAGCTTATCCCGCGCGACCGACTCGCTTATATATGGCTACACCTTC | CASSLSRATDSLIYGYTF
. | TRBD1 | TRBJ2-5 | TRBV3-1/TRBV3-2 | TGTGCCAGCAGCCCCGGGACAGGGGGCTGGGAGACCCAGTACTTC | CASSPGTGGWETQYF
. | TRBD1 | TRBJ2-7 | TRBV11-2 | TGTGCCAGCAGCTTAGGGACAGGCCCATACGAGCAGTACTTC | CASSLGTGPYEQYF
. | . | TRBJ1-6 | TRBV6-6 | TGTGCCAGCAGTTATATGGGGCTTTTTTCACCCCTCCACTTT | CASSYMGLFSPLHF
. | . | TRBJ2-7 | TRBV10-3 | TGTGCCATCAGGCCCCGGGGCTACGAGCAGTACTTC | CAIRPRGYEQYF
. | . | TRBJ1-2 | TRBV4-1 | TGCGCCAGCAGCCAAGAAGGGAGCGACCCTAACTATGGCTACACCTTC | CASSQEGSDPNYGYTF